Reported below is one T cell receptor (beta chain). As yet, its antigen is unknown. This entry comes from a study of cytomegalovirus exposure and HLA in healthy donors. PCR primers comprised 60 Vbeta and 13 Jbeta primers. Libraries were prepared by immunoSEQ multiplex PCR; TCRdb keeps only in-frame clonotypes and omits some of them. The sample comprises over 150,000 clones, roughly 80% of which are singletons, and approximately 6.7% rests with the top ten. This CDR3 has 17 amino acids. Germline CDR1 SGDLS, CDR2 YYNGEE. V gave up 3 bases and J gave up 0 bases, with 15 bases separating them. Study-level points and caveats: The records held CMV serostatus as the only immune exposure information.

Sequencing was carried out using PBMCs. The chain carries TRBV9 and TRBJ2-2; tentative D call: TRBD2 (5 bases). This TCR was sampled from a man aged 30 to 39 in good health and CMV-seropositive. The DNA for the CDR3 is TGTGCCAGCAGCGCCTCCACGGTGGGAGCGAACACCGGGGAGCTGTTTTTT. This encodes CASSASTVGANTGELFF.